Shown below are 4 T cell receptor beta chains from a single sample sequenced in a study of metastatic and nonmetastatic thyroid tumors. Patients were all untreated before their thyroid surgery. Via MiXCR, TCRdb re-called the PCR reads. The data hold about 33,000 clones, with roughly a sixth observed a single time. The sequenced sample consisted of blood. The receptors derive from a male donor with papillary thyroid cancer or a benign thyroid nodule (not recorded which). Some clones in this sample may be carry-over from other donors' samples.

This clone has at least ten counts. The chain carries TRBV24-1 and TRBJ1-6; D gene ambiguous. Germline lookup yields CDR1 KGHDR and CDR2 SFDVKD. Trimming pared 12 bases from V and 5 bases from J, leaving 31 bases between. The CDR3 sequence is 19 residues long. CDR3 DNA sequence: TGTGCCCCCCCCAGCGGACTTCCGTCGGTCCTGAAGGATAATTCACCCCTCCACTTT. It specifies CAPPSGLPSVLKDNSPLHF.

This clone was observed many times. The V call is TRBV5-1, the J call TRBJ1-2, with 10 nucleotides matching TRBD1. V lost 0 bases to trimming and J lost 5 bases; unmatched junction nucleotides: 7. CDR1 and CDR2 (germline): SGHRS, YFSETQ. This CDR3 comprises 16 residues. CDR3 loop: CASSLEPGQGLYGYTF. CDR3 bases: TGCGCCAGCAGCTTGGAACCGGGACAGGGGTTATATGGCTACACCTTC.

Many counts were recorded for this clone. V gene TRBV11-1 combines with J gene TRBJ2-7, with 8 bases matching TRBD1. Per germline, CDR1 SGHAT and CDR2 FQDESV (reference sequence). CDR3 length equals 16 residues. With 0 bases clipped from V and 6 bases from J, the junction kept 10 bases outside the gene matches. For the CDR3, the DNA is TGTGCCAGCAGCTTAGCGCGAGGGACAGGTCCCCGCGAGCAGTACTTC. Translation gives CASSLARGTGPREQYF.

On this clone: An end of the junction differs from the germline gene, which may be a read error. The chain couples TRBV6-2 or TRBV6-3 to TRBJ2-6; 8 nucleotides align to TRBD2. The CDR3 covers 17 residues. Germline V gives CDR1 MNHEY, CDR2 SVGEGT. The CDR3 DNA reads as TGTGCCAGCACCCCCCGGGGGGGACGGGTGGGGGCCAACGTCATGACTTTC. Amino acid sequence: CASTPRGGRVGANVMTF.